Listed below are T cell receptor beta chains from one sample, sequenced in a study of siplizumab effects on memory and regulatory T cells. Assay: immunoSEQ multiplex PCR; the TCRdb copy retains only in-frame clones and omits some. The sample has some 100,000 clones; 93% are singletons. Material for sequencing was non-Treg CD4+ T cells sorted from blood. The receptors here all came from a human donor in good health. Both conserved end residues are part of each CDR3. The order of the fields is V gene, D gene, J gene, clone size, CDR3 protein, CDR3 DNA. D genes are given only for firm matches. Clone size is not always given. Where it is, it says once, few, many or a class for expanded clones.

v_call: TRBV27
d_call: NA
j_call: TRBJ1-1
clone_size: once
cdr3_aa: CASSLRPGVVSSRNTEAFF
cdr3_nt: TGTGCCAGCAGTCTCAGACCAGGTGTGGTGTCAAGCCGGAACACTGAAGCTTTCTTT

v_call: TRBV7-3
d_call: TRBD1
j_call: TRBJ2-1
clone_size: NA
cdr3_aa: CASSLGTGRGYNEQFF
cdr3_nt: TGTGCCAGCAGCCTAGGGACAGGGAGAGGCTACAATGAGCAGTTCTTC

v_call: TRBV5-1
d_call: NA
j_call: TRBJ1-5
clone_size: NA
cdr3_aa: CASSLGSGDQPQHF
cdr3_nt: TGCGCCAGCAGCTTGGGTTCGGGGGATCAGCCCCAGCATTTT

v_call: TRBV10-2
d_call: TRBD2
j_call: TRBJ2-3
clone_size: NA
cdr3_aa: CATFGGYTDTQYF
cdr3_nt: TGCGCCACCTTCGGGGGGTACACAGATACGCAGTATTTT

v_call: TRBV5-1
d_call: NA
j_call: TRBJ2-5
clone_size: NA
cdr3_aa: CASSLEGDSRGETQYF
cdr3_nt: TGCGCCAGCAGCTTGGAAGGGGACTCCCGGGGGGAGACCCAGTACTTC

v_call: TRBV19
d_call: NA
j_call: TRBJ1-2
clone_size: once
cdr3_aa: CASSIMSANYGYTF
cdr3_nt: TGTGCCAGTAGTATCATGTCGGCGAACTATGGCTACACCTTC

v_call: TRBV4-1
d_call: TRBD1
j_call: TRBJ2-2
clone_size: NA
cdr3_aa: CASSQGQGPNTGELFF
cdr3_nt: TGCGCCAGCAGCCAAGGACAGGGCCCGAACACCGGGGAGCTGTTTTTT

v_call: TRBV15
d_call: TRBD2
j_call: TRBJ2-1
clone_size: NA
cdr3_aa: CATSSTRTSLRQFF
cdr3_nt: TGTGCCACCAGCAGTACCCGGACTAGTCTAAGGCAGTTCTTC

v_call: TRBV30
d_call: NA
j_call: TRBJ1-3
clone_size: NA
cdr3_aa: CAWGKQATGNTIYF
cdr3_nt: TGTGCCTGGGGGAAACAGGCGACTGGAAACACCATATATTTT

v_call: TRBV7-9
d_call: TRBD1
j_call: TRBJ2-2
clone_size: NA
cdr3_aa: CASSRGTGSNFRGTGELFF
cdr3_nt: TGTGCCAGCAGCCGAGGGACAGGATCTAACTTTCGGGGCACCGGGGAGCTGTTTTTT